The rows below give T cell receptor beta chains drawn from one sample of a study of cytomegalovirus exposure and HLA in healthy donors. The repertoire was sequenced with immunoSEQ multiplex PCR; TCRdb's copy has only in-frame clones and lacks some. The profile shows tens of thousands of clones, about 83% of them singletons. The sequenced sample was PBMCs. Receptors were obtained from a man aged 25 to 45 in good health and CMV-seronegative. Both conserved end residues are part of each CDR3. The D gene is left open where the match is weak. A row's size may be missing; if present it is once, few, many or a size class.

j_call v_call clone_size d_call cdr3_nt cdr3_aa
TRBJ2-1 TRBV9 - - TGTGCCAGCAGCGAGACAGATGAGCAGTTCTTC CASSETDEQFF
TRBJ2-3 TRBV11-1 - TRBD1 TGTGCCAGCCTCGACAGGGGCAAGGATACGCAGTATTTT CASLDRGKDTQYF
TRBJ2-5 TRBV5-1 - - TGCGCCAGCAGCTTGTTTGGAGGGCAAGAGACCCAGTACTTC CASSLFGGQETQYF
TRBJ2-7 TRBV2 - TRBD1 TGTGCCAGCAGGGGGGACAGGGTCTACGAGCAGTACTTC CASRGDRVYEQYF
TRBJ2-7 TRBV19 once TRBD1 TGTGCCAGTAGTCCCGACAGGGGGGAGTTCTACGAGCAGTACTTC CASSPDRGEFYEQYF
TRBJ1-2 TRBV18 - TRBD1 TGTGCCAGCTCACCACCTTTCCTAACAGGGGGCCTCTATGGCTACACCTTC CASSPPFLTGGLYGYTF
TRBJ2-3 TRBV13 once TRBD1 TGTGCCAGCAGCCGTCGGACAGGGGCGAACACAGATACGCAGTATTTT CASSRRTGANTDTQYF
TRBJ2-7 TRBV6-5 few - TGTGCCAGCAGTTACTCGAGGAGTTCCTACGAGCAGTACTTC CASSYSRSSYEQYF
TRBJ2-2 TRBV9 - TRBD2 TGTGCCAGCAGCGTAGACCCTAGCGGGATGGCCGGGGAGCTGTTTTTT CASSVDPSGMAGELFF
TRBJ1-4 TRBV6-1 few - TGTGCCACTTCCCCGCCGGGTGAAAAACTGTTTTTT CATSPPGEKLFF
TRBJ2-1 TRBV30 - TRBD2 TGTGCCTGGAGCGGCGCGGGAGGGTCCTACAATGAGCAGTTCTTC CAWSGAGGSYNEQFF
TRBJ1-1 TRBV2 - - TGTGCCAGCAGCGTAGAATCGTTGCGACAGGCATACTCCGATGCGGCTTTCTTT CASSVESLRQAYSDAAFF
TRBJ2-1 TRBV6-1 few - TGTGCCAGCAGTGAAGCGCCTCTGAGCTCCTACAATGAGCAGTTCTTC CASSEAPLSSYNEQFF
TRBJ2-5 TRBV18 once TRBD2 TGTGCCAGCTCACCAGGCACTAGCGGGAACCAAGAGACCCAGTACTTC CASSPGTSGNQETQYF
TRBJ2-7 TRBV2 - - TGTGCCAGCAGTGGTGTAGGGGCTCTCTCCTACGAGCAGTACTTC CASSGVGALSYEQYF
TRBJ2-7 TRBV11-2 - - TGTGCCAGCAGCTTAGGTGCGCAGGCCGGATCCTACGAGCAGTACTTC CASSLGAQAGSYEQYF
TRBJ1-1 TRBV11-1 once - TGTGCCAGCAGCTTAGCGCGATCGGTTAACACTGAAGCTTTCTTT CASSLARSVNTEAFF
TRBJ1-1 TRBV18 - TRBD1 TGTGCCAGCTCGCCTAAGGGGACAGGCTCTGAAGCTTTCTTT CASSPKGTGSEAFF
TRBJ1-5 TRBV19 - TRBD1 TGTGCCAGTAGATGGGACAGTAGCAATCAGCCCCAGCATTTT CASRWDSSNQPQHF
TRBJ2-3 TRBV5-4 - - TGTGCCAGCAGCTTGTTTGTCGGTACGCAGTATTTT CASSLFVGTQYF
TRBJ2-1 TRBV5-6 - - TGTGCCAGCAGCACCCTGCGAGAGAGCTCCTACAATGAGCAGTTCTTC CASSTLRESSYNEQFF
TRBJ1-6 TRBV19 - - TGTGCCAGTAGACTGAGGAATTCACCCCTCCACTTT CASRLRNSPLHF
TRBJ2-5 TRBV6-6 - TRBD1 TGTGCCAGCAGAACGGACAGGGGGCGAGAGACCCAGTACTTC CASRTDRGRETQYF
TRBJ2-1 TRBV19 once TRBD2 TGTGCCAGTAGTCCCAGACTAGCCAAGACACAGTTCTTC CASSPRLAKTQFF
TRBJ1-1 TRBV6-5 medium-sized - TGTGCCAGCAGAAGGGGAGGAGACACTGAAGCTTTCTTT CASRRGGDTEAFF
TRBJ1-2 TRBV7-8 - - TGTGCCAGCAGCTTAGCGACGGACTATCGGGGCTACACCTTC CASSLATDYRGYTF
TRBJ2-5 TRBV11-2 few - TGTGCCAGCAGCTTAGGCACCCAGCAAGAGACCCAGTACTTC CASSLGTQQETQYF
TRBJ1-5 TRBV7-2 - TRBD1 TGTGCCAGCAGCTTGGGACAGGGGGGGGGTCAGCCCCAGCATTTT CASSLGQGGGQPQHF
TRBJ2-5 TRBV7-6 - TRBD2 TGTGCCAGCAGCTCCGGGGGGGATGAGGAGCAGTACTTC CASSSGGDEEQYF
TRBJ2-7 TRBV11-2 few - TGTGCCAGCAGCACCCTCAAAGGGGCATCCTACGAGCAGTACTTC CASSTLKGASYEQYF